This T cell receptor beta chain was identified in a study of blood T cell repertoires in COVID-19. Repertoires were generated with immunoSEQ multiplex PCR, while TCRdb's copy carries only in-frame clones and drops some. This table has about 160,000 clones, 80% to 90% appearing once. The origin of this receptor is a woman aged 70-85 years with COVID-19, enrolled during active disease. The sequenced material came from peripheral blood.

In DNA, the CDR3 is TGTGCCAGCAGCTCCATGACTAGCGGCACAGATACGCAGTATTTT. Translating gives CASSSMTSGTDTQYF. The chain links TRBV5-4 to TRBJ2-3; 8 nucleotides agree with TRBD2. Germline assignment: CDR1 SGHNT and CDR2 YYREEE (reference sequence). The V and J ends lost 3 bases and 1 base, in that order; junction bases with no gene match: 4. The length of the CDR3 is 15 residues.